This note documents a single TCR beta chain sequence. This clone occurred a few times. This receptor's antigen is unknown. Base qualities are not at hand, and no much larger clone is one base apart. The same CDR3 is also encoded by other DNA sequences in this sample. Interpreted using the paper, the time point label stands for: cycle 1 day 1 (C1D1), immediately before nivolumab initiation. Every trial patient had relapsed following autologous stem cell transplantation, and prior brentuximab vedotin exposure was what differed among cohorts A, B and C. The trial cohort was composed of under 70 patients with relapsed/refractory classical Hodgkin lymphoma, for whom complete response, partial response or progressive disease was recorded as best overall response. In the multi-cohort phase II CheckMate 205 trial, trial patients received single-agent nivolumab. An independent review committee assessed best overall response by applying the 2007 International Working Group response criteria. Trial PBMCs were obtained immediately prior to nivolumab initiation (C1D1) and on therapy at cycle 2 day 1 and cycle 4 day 1. Peripheral blood was collected in 8 mL Vacutainer Cell Preparation Tubes, from which PBMCs were isolated by centrifugation and then cryopreserved.

These data come from a study of PD-1 blockade in classical Hodgkin lymphoma (dated by TCRdb to 2020 to 2021). Study-level background: Nivolumab dosing was 3 mg/kg intravenously every 2 weeks, continuing until either disease progression or unacceptable toxicity. A peripheral blood immune signature of response to PD-1 blockade in classical Hodgkin lymphoma was defined using TCR beta sequencing and CyTOF.

Overall results and qualifications from the work: By C4D1, a significant rise was seen in CD4+ TCR diversity but not in CD8+ TCR diversity (p=0.0027 vs p=0.16), and the rise was most apparent among complete responders (p=0.02). Only a single clinical trial cohort was studied, and what caused the repertoire differences, possibly disease activity or prior therapy, remained undefined. Trial patients with a complete response had baseline diversity similar to that of newly diagnosed patients, while partial responders and progressors had significantly lower diversity. Baseline TCR diversity was reported to be lower in newly diagnosed patients than in healthy donors and to be lower still in relapsed/refractory patients. Patients starting nivolumab less than 1 year after ASCT had lower diversity and were excluded from later analyses to avoid confounding by immune reconstitution.

The CDR3 runs 12 amino acids, cysteine and phenylalanine included. Only the CDR3 DNA stays, 36 bases, in frame from base 1. Sequences LNHDA (CDR1) and SQIVND (CDR2) are obtained from the germline V gene (reference sequence). The V and J ends are trimmed by 3 bases and 7 bases, leaving 7 bases between them. The Qiagen DNeasy kit was used to extract genomic DNA both from unsorted PBMCs and from the negatively selected CD4+ and CD8+ fractions. Using primers that anneal to V and J segments, immunoSEQ multiplex PCR amplified the TCR beta CDR3 regions. A synthetic immune receptor repertoire was used to minimize amplification bias, and any residual bias was removed computationally once sequencing was done. The authors' analysis ran thus. Repertoire diversity was quantified as the Shannon entropy index using custom Python scripts. The unsorted, CD4+ and CD8+ repertoires were each analyzed separately, with the exception of combined analyses, where CD4+ and CD8+ sequences were merged in silico. A clone counted as expanded when the clone's frequency after treatment rose at least 2-fold relative to C1D1, and clones undetected at baseline were given a pseudocount of 0.5. Clones with 0 or 1 copy at C1D1 were defined as singleton clones, while clones with 2 or more copies were defined as non-singleton clones. Clones expanded in unsorted samples were annotated as CD4+, CD8+ or unknown by matching protein sequences in sorted samples from the same patient. Wilcoxon tests on paired samples were used to test diversity changes from C1D1 to C4D1. TCRdb limited this immuneACCESS table to in-frame rearrangements with V and J called. A share of clones is missing; checked studies link under half to unresolved V genes, and the rest is unexplained. V and J calls and clone size are as listed in that table; D and trimming were resolved from the DNA. For this sample there are about 59,000 clones; about nine tenths appear just once. Approximately 9.7% of the sample belongs to the ten largest clones.

The sequence came from a human donor with classical Hodgkin lymphoma. The rearranged chain carries TRBV19 and TRBJ2-1, and TRBD2 may be the D gene, going by 6 matching bases. The material was peripheral blood mononuclear cells (PBMCs), obtained at baseline. The sequenced DNA: TGTGCCAGTAGTATTGGGGGGAATGAGCAGTTCTTC. Translated, it reads CASSIGGNEQFF.